These 18 T cell receptor beta chains originate from one sample sequenced in a study of blood T cell repertoires in COVID-19. Assay: immunoSEQ multiplex PCR; the TCRdb copy retains only in-frame clones and omits some. The table lists a few hundred thousand clones, 75% to 90% of them singletons, with about 4.7% in the top ten. What was sequenced was PBMCs or T cells enriched from blood (not recorded which). These receptors were collected from a woman under 40 who had been exposed to COVID-19.

CDR3 bases: TGTGCCAGTAGTTCTACAGGGGGAGGGACCGGGGAGCTGTTTTTT. Residues: CASSSTGGGTGELFF. The chain recombines TRBV19 with TRBJ2-2, with D possibly TRBD1 on 8 matching bases. Germline V gene sequence: CDR1 LNHDA, CDR2 SQIVND (reference sequence). CDR3 length: 15 amino acids. The V and J ends lost 5 bases and 5 bases respectively, with 15 bases between them.

This clone has only a few counts. Other DNA sequences in this sample translate to the same CDR3. V and J are TRBV7-9 and TRBJ2-3; no reliable D call. The germline gives CDR1 SEHNR, CDR2 FQNEAQ (reference sequence). This CDR3 has 12 amino acids. V shed 3 bases and J shed 3 bases, with 4 bases lying between them. DNA for the CDR3: TGTGCCAGCAGCTTGAGTACAGATACGCAGTATTTT. Translating gives CASSLSTDTQYF.

This chain connects TRBV5-6 to TRBJ2-1, with D possibly matching TRBD2 (5 bases). From germline, CDR1 is SGHDT and CDR2 YYEEEE. The V gene lost 4 bases and the J gene lost 6 bases, with 14 bases spanning the gap. This CDR3 comprises 14 residues. In DNA form, the CDR3 reads TGTGCCAGCAGCACCTACAGCGGAAGCAATGAGCAGTTCTTC. Protein product: CASSTYSGSNEQFF.

The CDR3 region has the DNA TGTGCCAGCAGCAAAGCGAGAGGGAACTATGGCTACACCTTC. Translated: CASSKARGNYGYTF. J is TRBJ1-2 and V is TRBV21-1. TRBV21-1 is given as a pseudogene. The CDR3 length is 14 residues.

The CDR3 region is CAISRTGGENQPQHF. For the CDR3, the DNA is TGTGCCATCAGTAGGACAGGGGGCGAGAATCAGCCCCAGCATTTT. The chain couples TRBV10-3 to TRBJ1-5, with TRBD1 matching over 11 bases. The CDR3 is 15 amino acids. Germline CDR1 is ENHRY and CDR2 is SYGVKD. The trim removed 5 bases at V and 4 bases at J, leaving 4 bases unmatched.

V gene TRBV27 combines with J gene TRBJ1-5, with a possible D match to TRBD1 (5 bases). Between the trimmed V and J ends, which lost 5 bases and 7 bases, there was a span of 18 bases. Germline-derived CDR1 and CDR2 are MNHEY and SMNVEV (reference sequence). The CDR3 has 15 residues. CDR3 amino acids: CASSRRGGERQPQHF. The CDR3, as DNA: TGTGCCAGCAGTCGTCGCGGGGGGGAACGGCAGCCCCAGCATTTT.

The genes are TRBV18 and TRBJ2-2; 7 bases fit TRBD1. The CDR3 contains 19 residues. Germline V CDR1 and CDR2: KGHSH, LQKENI. Germline trimming cut 6 bases from V and 2 bases from J; bases unmatched to any gene: 18. The CDR3 nucleotides read TGTGCCAGCTCGCCGCCGGGACAGAGGTTAAACGACAACACCGGGGAGCTGTTTTTT. Its translation: CASSPPGQRLNDNTGELFF.

J is TRBJ1-1 and V is TRBV3-1 (or the pseudogene TRBV3-2), with a weak D call TRBD1 (6 bases). Germline V gene data show CDR1 as LGHDT and CDR2 as YNNKEL (reference sequence). Trimming cost V 4 bases and J 2 bases, with 8 bases left between them. CDR3 length equals 13 residues. In DNA, the CDR3 is TGTGCCAGCAGCCGGGGGCTTAACACTGAAGCTTTCTTT. Translating gives CASSRGLNTEAFF.

In its sample, this clone was seen a few times. The chain carries TRBV7-8 and TRBJ1-3; D is unresolved. V was trimmed by 1 base and J by 0 bases, leaving 7 bases between them. This CDR3 region has 15 residues. Germline V CDR1 and CDR2: SGHVS, FQNEAQ. The DNA for the CDR3 is TGTGCCAGCAGCTTAGGAGGTAGCTCTGGAAACACCATATATTTT. Translated, it gives CASSLGGSSGNTIYF.

CDR3 bases: TGTGCCACAAAGAGAATGCAGGGGGACAGGGGAAAGGACGAGCAGTACTTC. This translates into CATKRMQGDRGKDEQYF. The rearrangement links TRBV15 to TRBJ2-7; TRBD1 matches 10 bases. V was clipped by 9 bases and J by 5 bases; unmatched bases: 19. Per germline, CDR1 LNHNV and CDR2 YYDKDF (reference sequence). The CDR3 sequence is 17 residues long. Variable domain in full (rest from reference TRBV15 and TRBJ2-7): DAMVIQNPRYQVTQFGKPVTLSCSQTLNHNVMYWYQQKSSQAPKLLFHYYDKDFNNEADTPDNFQSRRPNTSFCFLDIRSPGLGDTAMYLCATKRMQGDRGKDEQYFGPGTRLTVT.

This chain uses TRBV9 with TRBJ1-1; possibly TRBD1 for D (5 bases). CDR1 is SGDLS, CDR2 YYNGEE, per germline. With 6 bases removed from V and 4 bases from J, the gap between germline ends came to 16 bases. This CDR3 region has 14 residues. The CDR3 bases are TGTGCCAGCACCCAGGTCCGGGGGGGCACTGAAGCTTTCTTT. Protein sequence: CASTQVRGGTEAFF.

As to this clone: One junction end does not reproduce the germline sequence, and a read error may be involved. This sequence joins TRBV13 and TRBJ2-7; 9 nucleotides align to TRBD2. The CDR3 runs to 18 residues. Germline values: CDR1 PRHDT, CDR2 FYEKMQ (reference sequence). The CDR3 region has the DNA TGTGCCAGCAGCCTAGGTGTAGCTAGCGGGGTGGGCTCCTACGAGCAGTACTTC. Protein sequence: CASSLGVASGVGSYEQYF.

This clone was found many times. The gene calls are TRBV11-1 and TRBJ2-1, with TRBD2 matching 11 bases. After removal of 4 bases from V and 8 bases from J, the junction contained 10 bases not matched to a gene. Germline V gene data show CDR1 as SGHAT and CDR2 as FQDESV (reference sequence). The CDR3 loop spans 16 amino acids. Written as DNA, the CDR3 is TGTGCCAGCAGCTCCACCACTAGCGGGGGTATATATGAGCAGTTCTTC. As protein: CASSSTTSGGIYEQFF.

This clone was recorded only once. The chain carries TRBV29-1 and TRBJ1-1; no clear D. The ends were cut back, 6 bases at V and 8 bases at J, with 13 bases in the middle. Germline V gene lookup returns CDR1 SQVTM and CDR2 ANQGSEA. The CDR3 runs 11 residues. The CDR3 region has the DNA TGCAGCGTCGTCCGAGGCCGAGAAGCTTTCTTT. This codes for CSVVRGREAFF.

This chain joins TRBV5-5 and TRBJ2-7, with a weak D call TRBD1 (5 bases). The V gene lost 5 bases and the J gene lost 1 base, with 10 bases spanning the gap. In germline, CDR1 is SGHKS, CDR2 YYEKEE (reference sequence). The CDR3 is 13 amino acids. The CDR3 sequence: CASRLTDSYEQYF. CDR3 DNA: TGTGCCAGCAGATTGACAGATTCCTACGAGCAGTACTTC.

The rearrangement uses TRBV4-1 and TRBJ2-1; 9 positions match TRBD2. The V and J ends lost 4 bases and 0 bases, in that order; junction bases with no gene match: 7. CDR1 is MGHRA and CDR2 is YSYEKL in the germline V gene. The CDR3 consists of 17 residues. CDR3 nucleotides: TGCGCCAGCAGCCGATCTGAAGCGGGAGGCTCCTACAATGAGCAGTTCTTC. Its protein product is CASSRSEAGGSYNEQFF.

The chain is built from TRBV29-1 and TRBJ2-1, with TRBD1 as a possible D gene (5 bases). The CDR3 spans 15 residues. Trimming shortened V by 5 bases and J by 2 bases, and 16 bases separated the two germline ends. Germline V CDR1 and CDR2: SQVTM, ANQGSEA. The CDR3 nucleotides are TGCAGCGTTAGATCTCAGGGTAACACCTACAATGAGCAGTTCTTC. This gives the protein CSVRSQGNTYNEQFF.

The chain carries TRBV2 and TRBJ1-3; 8 nucleotides align to TRBD1. The CDR3 contains 18 residues. The V gene end was trimmed by 4 bases and the J gene end by 0 bases; junction bases not matched to a gene: 11. CDR1 is SNHLY, CDR2 FYNNEI, per germline. The CDR3: CASSVGTGTLGSGNTIYF. CDR3 nucleotide sequence: TGTGCCAGCAGTGTCGGGACAGGCACCCTGGGCTCTGGAAACACCATATATTTT. Variable domain in full (rest from reference TRBV2 and TRBJ1-3): EPEVTQTPSHQVTQMGQEVILRCVPISNHLYFYWYRQILGQKVEFLVSFYNNEISEKSEIFDDQFSVERPDGSNFTLKIRSTKLEDSAMYFCASSVGTGTLGSGNTIYFGEGSWLTVV.